The 5 T cell receptor beta chains below all came from one sample that was sequenced in a study of Graves' ophthalmopathy and Graves' hyperthyroidism. Investigators amplified TCR beta CDR3 regions from RNA transcripts. First-round RT-PCR relied on HTBI primers, and a second-round multiplex PCR came next. TCRdb called the multiplex PCR reads again in MiXCR, with one record for every CDR3 protein. The table shows over a million distinct CDR3 sequences, with about two fifths occurring only once. Input material: peripheral blood or thyroid tissue (not recorded which). The receptor set was obtained from an adult man with Graves' hyperthyroidism.

This chain links TRBV6-2 or TRBV6-3 with TRBJ2-7; 9 nucleotides agree with TRBD1. The J segment lost 0 bases and the V segment lost 4 bases, leaving 13 bases of the junction unmatched. The CDR3 loop spans 18 amino acids. Germline V gene data show CDR1 as MNHEY and CDR2 as SVGEGT. Here the CDR3 reads CASSSALGDRAFSYEQYF. In DNA form, the CDR3 reads TGTGCCAGCAGTTCGGCCCTTGGGGACAGGGCCTTCTCCTACGAGCAGTACTTC.

This clonotype occurred many times. This chain links TRBV5-5 with TRBJ1-5, with unresolved D. This CDR3 comprises 17 residues. V lost 4 bases to trimming and J lost 3 bases, with 20 bases between them. Germline V gene data show CDR1 as SGHKS and CDR2 as YYEKEE (reference sequence). CDR3 protein: CASSQELAGIANQPQHF. In DNA form, the CDR3 reads TGTGCCAGCAGCCAGGAACTTGCGGGGATTGCCAATCAGCCCCAGCATTTT.

This clonotype was counted many times. The genes are TRBV19 and TRBJ1-2; D gene ambiguous. Germline loops: CDR1 LNHDA, CDR2 SQIVND (reference sequence). CDR3 length: 14 residues. V was shortened by 5 bases and J by 0 bases, with 10 bases between the two germline ends. CDR3 protein: CASSRRTANYGYTF. In nucleotides, the CDR3 is TGTGCCAGTAGTCGCAGGACGGCTAACTATGGCTACACCTTC.

This clonotype appeared many times. V gene TRBV7-9 combines with J gene TRBJ2-2; D is unresolved. V lost 5 bases and J lost 3, with 13 bases in between. This CDR3 region has 15 residues. Germline V gene sequence: CDR1 SEHNR, CDR2 FQNEAQ (reference sequence). The CDR3 coding sequence is TGTGCCAGCAGCGATGTGAGTTCCTACACCGGGGAGCTGTTTTTT. Its translation is CASSDVSSYTGELFF.

This clonotype occurred many times. The rearrangement links TRBV7-2 to TRBJ2-7; TRBD1 matches at 9 bases. CDR1 is SGHTA and CDR2 is FQGNSA in the germline V gene. J gave up 1 base and V 4 bases, and 8 bases lay outside the gene matches. The CDR3 has 16 residues. CDR3 residues: CASSWDRVISSYEQYF. The CDR3 nucleotides are TGTGCCAGCAGCTGGGACAGGGTCATATCATCCTACGAGCAGTACTTC.